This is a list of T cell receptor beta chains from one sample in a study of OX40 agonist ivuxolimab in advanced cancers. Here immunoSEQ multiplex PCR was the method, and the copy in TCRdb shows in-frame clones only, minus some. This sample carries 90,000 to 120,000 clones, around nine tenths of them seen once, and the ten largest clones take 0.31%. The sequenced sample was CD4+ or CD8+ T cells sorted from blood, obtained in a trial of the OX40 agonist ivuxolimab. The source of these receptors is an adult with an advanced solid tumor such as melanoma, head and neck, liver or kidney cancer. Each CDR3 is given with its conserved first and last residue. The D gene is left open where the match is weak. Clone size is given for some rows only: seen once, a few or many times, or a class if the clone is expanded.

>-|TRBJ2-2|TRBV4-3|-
CASSQARVPQGGELFF
TGCGCCAGCAGCCAAGCCAGGGTTCCCCAAGGCGGGGAGCTGTTTTTT
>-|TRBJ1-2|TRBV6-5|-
CASSYSEGYGYTF
TGTGCCAGCAGTTACTCGGAGGGATATGGCTACACCTTC
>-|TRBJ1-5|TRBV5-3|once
CARNRGLTRIYSNQPQHF
TGTGCCAGAAACCGGGGACTAACCAGGATTTATAGCAATCAGCCCCAGCATTTT
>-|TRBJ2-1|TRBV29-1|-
CSVVKTHEQFF
TGCAGCGTCGTCAAAACACATGAGCAGTTCTTC
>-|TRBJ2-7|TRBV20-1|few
CSAAYREQYF
TGCAGTGCCGCGTATCGGGAGCAGTACTTC
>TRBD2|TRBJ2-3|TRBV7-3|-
CASSLAGVHTQYF
TGTGCCAGCAGCCTAGCGGGAGTACATACGCAGTATTTT
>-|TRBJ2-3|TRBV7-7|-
CASSSSTTADTQYF
TGTGCCAGCAGCTCCTCGACGACGGCAGATACGCAGTATTTT
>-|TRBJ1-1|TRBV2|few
CASSEALMNTEAFF
TGTGCCAGCAGTGAAGCGCTGATGAACACTGAAGCTTTCTTT
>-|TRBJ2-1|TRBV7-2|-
CASSLEGDYNEQFF
TGTGCCAGCAGCTTAGAGGGAGATTACAATGAGCAGTTCTTC
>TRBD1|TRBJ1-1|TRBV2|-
CASSVGDRGITEAFF
TGTGCCAGCAGTGTGGGGGACAGGGGGATCACTGAAGCTTTCTTT
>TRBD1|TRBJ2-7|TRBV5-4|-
CASSKTGTGDYEQYF
TGTGCCAGCAGCAAGACCGGGACAGGGGACTACGAGCAGTACTTC
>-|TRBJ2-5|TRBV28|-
CASSLIRETQYF
TGTGCCAGCAGTTTAATTCGCGAGACCCAGTACTTC
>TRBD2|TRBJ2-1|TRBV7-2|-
CASSFRPGTSPWSKGQFF
TGTGCCAGCAGCTTTCGTCCGGGGACTAGTCCGTGGTCCAAGGGGCAGTTCTTC
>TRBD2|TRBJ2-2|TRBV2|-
CASKRDGELFF
TGTGCCAGCAAGCGGGACGGGGAGCTGTTTTTT
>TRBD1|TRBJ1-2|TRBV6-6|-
CASREQGNYGYTF
TGTGCCAGCAGGGAACAGGGGAACTATGGCTACACCTTC
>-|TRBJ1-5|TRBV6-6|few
CASSPRDKGGNQPQHF
TGTGCCAGCAGTCCGCGGGACAAGGGGGGCAATCAGCCCCAGCATTTT
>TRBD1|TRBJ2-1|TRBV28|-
CASSLYGTGQGEQFF
TGTGCCAGCAGTTTATATGGGACAGGGCAGGGTGAGCAGTTCTTC
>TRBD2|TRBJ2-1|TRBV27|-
CASNGLAGGFGEQFF
TGTGCCAGCAACGGGCTAGCGGGAGGCTTCGGTGAGCAGTTCTTC